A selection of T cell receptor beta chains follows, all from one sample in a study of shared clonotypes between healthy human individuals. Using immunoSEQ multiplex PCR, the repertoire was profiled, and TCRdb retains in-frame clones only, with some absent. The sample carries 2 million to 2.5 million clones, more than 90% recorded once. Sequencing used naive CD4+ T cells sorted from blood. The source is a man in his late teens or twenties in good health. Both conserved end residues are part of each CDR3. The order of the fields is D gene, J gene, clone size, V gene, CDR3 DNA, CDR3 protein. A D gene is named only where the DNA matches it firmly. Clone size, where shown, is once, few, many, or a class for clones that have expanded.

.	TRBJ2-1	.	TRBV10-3	TGTGCCATCAGCGGACTCCAAATTTACAATGAGCAGTTCTTC	CAISGLQIYNEQFF
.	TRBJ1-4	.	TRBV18	TGTGCCAGCTCACCGGGTGTACAGGCCCCGACTAATGAAAAACTGTTTTTT	CASSPGVQAPTNEKLFF
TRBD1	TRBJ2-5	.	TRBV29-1	TGCAGCGTTGAGGGACAGGGGTGGGAGACCCAGTACTTC	CSVEGQGWETQYF
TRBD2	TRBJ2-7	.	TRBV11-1	TGTGCCAGCAGCCTTCTCTCTAGCGGGGGGGCCCTGTACGAGCAGTACTTC	CASSLLSSGGALYEQYF
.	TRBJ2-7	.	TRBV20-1	TGCAGTGCTAAAGGGCTCTACGAGCAGTACTTC	CSAKGLYEQYF
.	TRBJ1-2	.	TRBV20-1	TGCAGTGCTGTTCCCCTAGGTGGCTACACCTTC	CSAVPLGGYTF
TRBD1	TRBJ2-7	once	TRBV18	TGTGCCAGCTCACCACCTCTCGGGACAGGGTCCTACGAGCAGTACTTC	CASSPPLGTGSYEQYF
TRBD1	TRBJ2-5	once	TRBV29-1	TGCAGCGTTGAGGGACAGGGGGCGCCTGAGACCCAGTACTTC	CSVEGQGAPETQYF
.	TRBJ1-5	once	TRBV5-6	TGTGCCAGCAGCTTGCGGGACGGAGGTATATACAATCAGCCCCAGCATTTT	CASSLRDGGIYNQPQHF
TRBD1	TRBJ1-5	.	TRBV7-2	TGTGCCAGCAGCCTAAGACAGGGTACCCAGCCCCAGCATTTT	CASSLRQGTQPQHF
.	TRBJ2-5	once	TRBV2	TGTGCCAGCCGAAATAGCGGACAAGAGACCCAGTACTTC	CASRNSGQETQYF
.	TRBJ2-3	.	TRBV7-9	TGTGCCAGCAGCCCCCAGGGGGGGGCGAGGGATACGCAGTATTTT	CASSPQGGARDTQYF
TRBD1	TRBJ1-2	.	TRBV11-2	TGTGCCAGCAGAGACACAGGGGGCCCCTATGGCTACACCTTC	CASRDTGGPYGYTF
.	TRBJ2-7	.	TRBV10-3	TGTGCCGCCTCAGGGGGGTTCCCCTACGAGCAGTACTTC	CAASGGFPYEQYF
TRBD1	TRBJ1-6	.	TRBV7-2	TGTGCCAGCAGCGCCGGGACAGGGAGGAATTCACCCCTCCACTTT	CASSAGTGRNSPLHF
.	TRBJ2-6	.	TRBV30	TGTGCCTGGAGCCCACAATTCCTCTCTGGGGCCAACGTCCTGACTTTC	CAWSPQFLSGANVLTF
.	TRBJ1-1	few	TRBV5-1	TGCGCCAGCAGCTTGGAGGCACTGAACACTGAAGCTTTCTTT	CASSLEALNTEAFF
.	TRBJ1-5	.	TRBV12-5	TGTGCTAGTGGTTTGAAAACTTACAGGGATAGCAATCAGCCCCAGCATTTT	CASGLKTYRDSNQPQHF
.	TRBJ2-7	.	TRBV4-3	TGCGCCAGCAGCCAAGATACCACGGACTACGAGCAGTACTTC	CASSQDTTDYEQYF
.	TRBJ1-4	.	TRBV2	TGTGCCAGCACCCTACGGGGTGGGGGAAATGAAAAACTGTTTTTT	CASTLRGGGNEKLFF
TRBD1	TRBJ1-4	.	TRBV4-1	TGCGCCAGCAGTCTTACAGGGGCTGGTGAAAAACTGTTTTTT	CASSLTGAGEKLFF
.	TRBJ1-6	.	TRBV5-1	TGCGCCAGCAGCTTGGACGGGAATTCACCCCTCCACTTT	CASSLDGNSPLHF
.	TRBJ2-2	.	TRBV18	TGTGCCAGCTCACCATCGTCCGGGGAGCTGTTTTTT	CASSPSSGELFF
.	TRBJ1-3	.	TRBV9	TGTGCCAGCAGCGTAGGGCAGTTTAGCTCTGGAAACACCATATATTTT	CASSVGQFSSGNTIYF
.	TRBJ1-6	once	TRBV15	TGTGCCACCAGCAGAGATCAGGGGACCCTACTAGAGAGTCCACCCCTCCACTTT	CATSRDQGTLLESPPLHF
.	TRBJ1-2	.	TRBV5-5	TGTGCCAGCAGCCCCATTGGGGGGGGCTATGGCTACACCTTC	CASSPIGGGYGYTF
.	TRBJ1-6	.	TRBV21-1	TGTGCCAGCAGCTCACAAGCACTCCCGAGCTCCTATAATTCACCCCTCCACTTT	CASSSQALPSSYNSPLHF
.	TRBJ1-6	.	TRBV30	TGTGCCTTCGCCCTCAATAATTCACCCCTCCACTTT	CAFALNNSPLHF
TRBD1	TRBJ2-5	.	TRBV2	TGTGCCAGTAGACAGGGATGGGAGACCCAGTACTTC	CASRQGWETQYF
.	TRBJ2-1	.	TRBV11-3	TGTGCCAGCAGCTTAGATCGTGGAGGGAATGAGCAGTTCTTC	CASSLDRGGNEQFF
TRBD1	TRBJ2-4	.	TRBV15	TGTGCCACCAGCAGTGATAGACAGGGCCGTTCAGGAAACATTCAGTACTTC	CATSSDRQGRSGNIQYF
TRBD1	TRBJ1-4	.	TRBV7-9	TGTGCCAGCAGCTCGACAGGGTATACCGTCGGAAAACTGTTTTTT	CASSSTGYTVGKLFF
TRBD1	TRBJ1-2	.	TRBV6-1	TGTGCCAGCAGTGGTTCAGGGGGCTCAAGCTATGGCTACACCTTC	CASSGSGGSSYGYTF
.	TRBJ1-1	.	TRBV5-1	TGCGCCAGCAGCTTGTGGGGGTCCACTGAAGCTTTCTTT	CASSLWGSTEAFF
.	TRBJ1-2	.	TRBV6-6	TGTGCCAGCAAAAGACAGCCCAACTATGGCTACACCTTC	CASKRQPNYGYTF
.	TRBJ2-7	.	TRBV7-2	TGTGCCAGCAGCTTGGCGCTCCTAACCTACGAGCAGTACTTC	CASSLALLTYEQYF